This paragraph covers one T cell receptor (beta chain) sequence. Its antigen is unknown. This entry belongs to a study of siplizumab effects on memory and regulatory T cells. Whole-study findings and limits: The authors could not assign a naive or memory phenotype to roughly 75-97% of proliferating CD4+ or CD8+ clones. The study found that siplizumab significantly reduced alloreactive sequences traceable to unstimulated CD4+ memory cells. Naive T cells appeared more diverse than memory cells and seemed to be major alloresponse contributors.

The repertoire was sequenced with immunoSEQ multiplex PCR; TCRdb's copy has only in-frame clones and lacks some. Of approximately 120,000 clones in the sample, just over 90% were seen once. Material: Tregs sorted from blood. This receptor was taken from a human donor in good health.

The CDR3 sequence is CSVGFGGEADTQYF. Here the CDR3 DNA reads TGCAGCGTTGGCTTTGGGGGTGAGGCAGATACGCAGTATTTT. The chain joins TRBV29-1 to TRBJ2-3; perhaps D is TRBD1 or TRBD2 (5 bases each). This CDR3 region has 14 residues. Trimming removed 4 bases at V and 4 bases at J, with 15 bases between. CDR1 and CDR2 (germline): SQVTM, ANQGSEA.